Sequencing of this T cell receptor beta chain was carried out in a study of blood T cell repertoires in COVID-19. Sequenced by immunoSEQ multiplex PCR; TCRdb stores in-frame clones only, minus some. This table holds 200,000 to 250,000 clones, 86% found once. This clone was found once. Between the trimmed V and J ends, which lost 1 base and 1 base, there was a span of 17 bases. The CDR3 loop spans 18 amino acids. Germline values: CDR1 LGHNA, CDR2 YSLEER. Enrollees, about 18 to 89 years old, lived in some 24 US areas. The sample consisted of PBMCs or T cells enriched from blood (not recorded which). The V gene is TRBV4-3, the J gene TRBJ2-1; possibly TRBD1 for D (5 bases). The sequence was obtained from a woman in her thirties or forties with acute COVID-19. The CDR3 loop is CASSQAGQWGISYNEQFF. The DNA for the CDR3 is TGCGCCAGCAGCCAAGCGGGCCAATGGGGCATATCCTACAATGAGCAGTTCTTC.